This entry lists 32 T cell receptor beta chains sequenced from one sample in a study of response to subunit inactivated influenza vaccine. One entry per CDR3 protein, called by TCRdb with MiXCR from the RT-PCR reads. This sample has roughly 160,000 distinct CDR3 sequences, with around a tenth found just once. The sequences come from CD8+ T cells sorted from PBMCs, collected around 25 months after vaccination. Source of these receptors: a man aged 50 to 75 who received an inactivated influenza vaccine.

This sequence joins TRBV12-3 or TRBV12-4 and TRBJ1-1, with 8 bases that match TRBD1. The CDR3 length is 14 residues. V lost 2 bases, J lost 6 bases, and 5 bases stayed unmatched. CDR3 in amino acids: CASSLLTGAPEAFF. The CDR3 nucleotides read TGTGCCAGCAGTTTATTGACAGGGGCCCCTGAAGCTTTCTTT.

In this sample, this clonotype turned up a few times. V gene TRBV20-1 combines with J gene TRBJ2-7; D possibly corresponds to TRBD2 (6 bases). The V end lost 4 bases, the J end lost 5 bases, and 18 bases lay between the germline ends. Germline V lookup: CDR1 DFQATT, CDR2 SNEGSKA (reference sequence). CDR3 size: 14 residues. DNA for the CDR3: TGCAGTGCTACGATCGCGCAAGGAGGGAACGAGCAGTACTTC. This translates into CSATIAQGGNEQYF.

The gene calls are TRBV4-3 and TRBJ2-1; TRBD1 aligns across 7 bases. J gave up 2 bases and V 3 bases, and 10 bases lay outside the gene matches. The CDR3 extends over 17 amino acids. Germline V gene lookup returns CDR1 LGHNA and CDR2 YSLEER. The CDR3 loop reads CASSHDLTGMAYNEQFF. CDR3 DNA: TGCGCCAGCAGCCACGACCTGACAGGGATGGCCTACAATGAGCAGTTCTTC.

This clonotype was recorded at least ten times. J is TRBJ2-2 and V is TRBV4-3; D call uncertain. This CDR3 is 16 amino acids long. The ends were cut back, 0 bases at V and 4 bases at J, with 12 bases in the middle. The germline V gene encodes CDR1 LGHNA and CDR2 YSLEER. CDR3 loop: CASSQEGRSTTGELFF. The DNA of the CDR3 is TGCGCCAGCAGCCAAGAAGGCAGGAGTACCACCGGGGAGCTGTTTTTT.

This chain uses TRBV5-6 with TRBJ2-5; 7 bases map to TRBD1. The CDR3 extends over 15 amino acids. From germline, CDR1 is SGHDT and CDR2 YYEEEE. The trim removed 5 bases at V and 7 bases at J, leaving 14 bases unmatched. The CDR3 is CASSYGTALSGTQYF. CDR3 DNA: TGTGCCAGCAGTTACGGGACAGCCCTCTCAGGGACCCAGTACTTC.

This clonotype was seen more than once but under ten times. This sequence joins TRBV4-1 and TRBJ1-1; D not certain. Germline V gene sequence: CDR1 MGHRA, CDR2 YSYEKL. The CDR3 has 14 residues. Trimming removed 1 base from V and 1 base from J, with 7 bases in between. As DNA, the CDR3 is TGCGCCAGCAGCCAAGTAGTTAGGAACACTGAAGCTTTCTTT. This codes for CASSQVVRNTEAFF.

This clonotype was counted between two and nine times. The rearrangement joins TRBV4-3 to TRBJ2-7; D unresolved. The CDR3 consists of 12 residues. V lost 5 bases to trimming and J lost 5 bases, with 10 bases between them. Germline V gene sequence: CDR1 LGHNA, CDR2 YSLEER. This chain's CDR3 is CASSGAGHEQYF. The CDR3 DNA is TGCGCCAGCAGCGGCGCAGGCCACGAGCAGTACTTC.

V usage is TRBV19 and J usage is TRBJ2-7; no clear D. Looked up from germline, CDR1 is LNHDA and CDR2 is SQIVND (reference sequence). The CDR3 totals 13 residues. Trimming took 3 bases from V and 1 from J, leaving 7 bases between them. This CDR3 reads CASSIQDSYEQYF. The DNA for the CDR3 is TGTGCCAGTAGTATTCAAGATTCCTACGAGCAGTACTTC.

In this sample, this clonotype turned up a few times. The chain is built from TRBV7-8 and TRBJ1-2, with D uncertain. Trimming removed 0 bases at V and 8 bases at J, with 13 bases between. The CDR3 sequence is 14 residues long. CDR1 and CDR2 from the germline V gene are SGHVS and FQNEAQ. Here the CDR3 reads CASSLALAERGYTF. CDR3 DNA: TGTGCCAGCAGCTTAGCGTTGGCGGAGCGAGGCTACACCTTC.

This clonotype has just a few counts. V usage is TRBV6-2 or TRBV6-3 and J usage is TRBJ2-2; D perhaps matches TRBD1 (6 bases). The V end was cut by 3 bases, the J end by 4 bases, with 9 bases between. Germline CDR1 reads MNHEY; CDR2 reads SVGEGT. CDR3 length equals 14 residues. The CDR3 bases are TGTGCCAGCAGTTATACAGGGCTCACCGGGGAGCTGTTTTTT. Amino acids: CASSYTGLTGELFF.

This clonotype showed up just a few times. This chain uses TRBV27 with TRBJ2-1; TRBD2 aligns across 7 bases. This CDR3 spans 16 amino acids. Germline V gives CDR1 MNHEY, CDR2 SMNVEV (reference sequence). Trimming cost V 4 bases and J 0 bases; bases outside gene matches: 6. CDR3 amino acids: CASSSSGVTSYNEQFF. The CDR3 DNA sequence: TGTGCCAGCAGTTCCAGCGGGGTGACCTCCTACAATGAGCAGTTCTTC.

The chain combines TRBV11-2 with TRBJ2-3, with TRBD2 matching over 10 bases. The V segment lost 0 bases and the J segment 3 bases; nucleotides outside the gene matches: 12. The CDR3 covers 19 residues. CDR1 and CDR2 from the germline V gene are SGHAT and FQNNGV. CDR3 residues: CASSLDTSGTSWSTDTQYF. The DNA of the CDR3 is TGTGCCAGCAGCTTAGATACTAGCGGGACAAGTTGGAGTACAGATACGCAGTATTTT.

This clonotype came up a few times. The CDR3 DNA follows: TGCAGTGCTAGTTTAGTTGAGGAAGATACGCAGTATTTT. It translates to CSASLVEEDTQYF. The chain employs TRBV20-1 and TRBJ2-3; D remains unclear. This CDR3 region has 13 residues. CDR1 and CDR2 (germline): DFQATT, SNEGSKA (reference sequence). Trimming removed 3 bases at V and 5 bases at J, with 12 bases between.

This clonotype was detected a few times. V usage is TRBV6-1 and J usage is TRBJ2-3; tentative D call: TRBD2 (5 bases). V gave up 6 bases and J gave up 0 bases, with 13 bases separating them. The CDR3 consists of 15 residues. Germline V lookup: CDR1 MNHNS, CDR2 SASEGT. The CDR3 here is CASSPLVTSTDTQYF. The CDR3, as DNA: TGTGCCAGCAGCCCACTAGTTACGAGCACAGATACGCAGTATTTT.

The chain employs TRBV7-3 and TRBJ2-1; a weak D match, TRBD2 (6 bases). V lost 2 bases, J lost 1 base, and 12 bases lay in between. Germline lookup yields CDR1 SGHTA and CDR2 FQGTGA. This CDR3 is 16 amino acids long. Written as DNA, the CDR3 is TGTGCCAGCAGCTTACTAGGGACTCATTCCTACAATGAGCAGTTCTTC. Translating gives CASSLLGTHSYNEQFF. The complete variable domain, with remaining parts taken from reference TRBV7-3 and TRBJ2-1, reads GAGVSQTPSNKVTEKGKYVELRCDPISGHTALYWYRQSLGQGPEFLIYFQGTGAADDSGLPNDRFFAVRPEGSVSTLKIQRTERGDSAVYLCASSLLGTHSYNEQFFGPGTRLTVL.

This chain joins TRBV4-2 and TRBJ2-7, with D possibly being TRBD1 (6 bases). The CDR3 length is 14 residues. Germline V CDR1 and CDR2: LGHNA, YNFKEQ. V lost 8 bases, J lost 0 bases, and 14 bases lay in between. The CDR3 DNA reads as TGTGCCAGCGGACCCACAGGGTCCTCCTACGAGCAGTACTTC. Its translation: CASGPTGSSYEQYF.

The chain is built from TRBV25-1 and TRBJ2-2; perhaps TRBD2 as D (5 bases). Germline assignment: CDR1 MGHDK and CDR2 SYGVNS. The CDR3 extends over 17 amino acids. V was shortened by 4 bases and J by 0 bases, with 15 bases between the two germline ends. Here the CDR3 reads CASSVHERTSNTGELFF. The CDR3 DNA follows: TGTGCCAGCAGTGTTCACGAGCGGACCTCGAACACCGGGGAGCTGTTTTTT. Based on the CDR3 plus reference TRBV25-1 and TRBJ2-2, the full variable domain is EADIYQTPRYLVIGTGKKITLECSQTMGHDKMYWYQQDPGMELHLIHYSYGVNSTEKGDLSSESTVSRIRTEHFPLTLESARPSHTSQYLCASSVHERTSNTGELFFGEGSRLTVL.

This clonotype showed up many times. The chain employs TRBV7-8 and TRBJ1-3; D remains ambiguous. Germline loops: CDR1 SGHVS, CDR2 FQNEAQ. Trimming cost V 2 bases and J 4 bases, with 6 bases left between them. This CDR3 spans 13 amino acids. CDR3 loop: CASSLLEGNTIYF. The CDR3 DNA reads as TGTGCCAGCAGCTTACTAGAGGGAAACACCATATATTTT. The full variable domain, in which reference TRBV7-8 and TRBJ1-3 provide the parts outside the CDR3, is GAGVSQSPRYKVAKRGQDVALRCDPISGHVSLFWYQQALGQGPEFLTYFQNEAQLDKSGLPSDRFFAERPEGSVSTLKIQRTQQEDSAVYLCASSLLEGNTIYFGEGSWLTVV.

This clonotype has at least ten counts. The V gene is TRBV4-1, the J gene TRBJ1-5, with D possibly TRBD1 on 6 matching bases. The CDR3 totals 15 residues. Germline lookup yields CDR1 MGHRA and CDR2 YSYEKL. Deletions cut 1 base from V and 5 bases from J, with 12 bases between. CDR3 sequence reads: CASSQGRGMYQPQHF. CDR3 in DNA: TGCGCCAGCAGCCAAGGCAGGGGAATGTATCAGCCCCAGCATTTT.

Note on this clonotype: This may arise from a read error, as a much more abundant clone is one base away. The DNA for the CDR3 is TGTCCCAGCAGTCAAGAGGCGGGGAGCTCCTACAATGAGCAGTTCTTC. Translation: CPSSQEAGSSYNEQFF. The chain is built from TRBV6-1 and TRBJ2-1; possible D gene TRBD2, 6 bases. The CDR3 sequence is 16 residues long. CDR1 and CDR2 from the germline V gene are MNHNS and SASEGT.

This clonotype has just a few counts. This chain connects TRBV4-2 to TRBJ2-7, with TRBD1 as a possible D gene (5 bases). V lost 1 base to trimming and J lost 3 bases, with 10 bases between them. Germline V gene lookup returns CDR1 LGHNA and CDR2 YNFKEQ. This CDR3 region has 14 residues. This chain's CDR3 is CASSQVVRDYEQYF. Written as DNA, the CDR3 is TGTGCCAGCAGCCAAGTCGTCAGGGACTACGAGCAGTACTTC.

This clonotype was counted at least ten times. The CDR3 DNA is TGTGCCAGCAGCTTACCGAGAGAGGGAGGACTAGCGGGAACAGATACGCAGTATTTT. This translates into CASSLPREGGLAGTDTQYF. The chain links TRBV11-1 to TRBJ2-3, with TRBD2 matching 12 bases. The germline gives CDR1 SGHAT, CDR2 FQDESV (reference sequence). With 2 bases clipped from V and 3 bases from J, the junction kept 12 bases outside the gene matches. This CDR3 has 19 residues. The variable domain in full, completed from reference TRBV11-1 and TRBJ2-3, reads EAEVAQSPRYKITEKSQAVAFWCDPISGHATLYWYRQILGQGPELLVQFQDESVVDDSQLPKDRFSAERLKGVDSTLKIQPAELGDSAMYLCASSLPREGGLAGTDTQYFGPGTRLTVL.

The sample holds a few counts of this clonotype. V is TRBV5-6 and J is TRBJ2-7; the D is unclear. V lost 0 bases and J 3 bases, leaving 10 bases between the germline ends. CDR1 is SGHDT, CDR2 YYEEEE, per germline. CDR3 size: 14 residues. The CDR3 DNA is TGTGCCAGCAGCTTGGCGGCCACTAACTACGAGCAGTACTTC. Its translation: CASSLAATNYEQYF.

V is TRBV20-1 and J is TRBJ1-1; D not certain. Trimming pared 1 base from V and 5 bases from J, leaving 11 bases between. This CDR3 has 13 amino acids. Germline values: CDR1 DFQATT, CDR2 SNEGSKA (reference sequence). The CDR3 is CSARGVRWTEAFF. The DNA for the CDR3 is TGCAGTGCTAGAGGTGTGAGGTGGACTGAAGCTTTCTTT.

The chain uses TRBV6-5 and TRBJ1-4; 7 positions match TRBD1. Trimming at V came to 4 bases and at J to 7 bases, leaving 6 bases not matched to a gene. Germline CDR1 reads MNHEY; CDR2 reads SVGAGI. This CDR3 has 14 amino acids. CDR3 amino acids: CASSSGTVSEKLFF. The CDR3 bases are TGTGCCAGCAGTTCCGGGACAGTGTCTGAAAAACTGTTTTTT.

This chain joins TRBV29-1 and TRBJ1-1; possibly TRBD1 for D (5 bases). This CDR3 has 13 residues. The germline V and J ends were trimmed by 8 bases and 4 bases, with 17 bases remaining between them. From germline, CDR1 is SQVTM and CDR2 ANQGSEA. CDR3 amino acids: CSIPGAVGTEAFF. The CDR3, as DNA: TGCAGCATTCCTGGGGCAGTCGGCACTGAAGCTTTCTTT.

The table lists this clonotype with a few counts. The rearrangement joins TRBV11-2 to TRBJ2-2; TRBD1 might be the D (5 bases). Per germline, CDR1 SGHAT and CDR2 FQNNGV. Trimming took off 2 bases at V and 5 bases at J, with 12 bases between the two ends. This CDR3 contains 15 residues. The CDR3 here is CASSLIVKGTGELFF. CDR3 in DNA: TGTGCCAGCAGCTTAATAGTAAAGGGGACCGGGGAGCTGTTTTTT. The full variable domain, in which reference TRBV11-2 and TRBJ2-2 provide the parts outside the CDR3, is EAGVAQSPRYKIIEKRQSVAFWCNPISGHATLYWYQQILGQGPKLLIQFQNNGVVDDSQLPKDRFSAERLKGVDSTLKIQPAKLEDSAVYLCASSLIVKGTGELFFGEGSRLTVL.

The chain has TRBV9 and TRBJ2-2; no reliable D call. Trimming left V 0 bases short and J 4 bases short, with 7 bases between. Germline CDR1 SGDLS, CDR2 YYNGEE. The CDR3 runs to 14 residues. The CDR3 loop reads CASSVGRSTGELFF. CDR3 in DNA: TGTGCCAGCAGCGTAGGCAGATCCACCGGGGAGCTGTTTTTT.

The chain couples TRBV7-8 to TRBJ2-3; D is perhaps TRBD1 (6 bases). Trimming pared 3 bases from V and 4 bases from J, leaving 11 bases between. The CDR3 runs to 14 residues. The V gene's germline CDR1 is SGHVS and CDR2 FQNEAQ. The CDR3, as DNA: TGTGCCAGCAGCTTTTACAGGGATGCAGATACGCAGTATTTT. Translated: CASSFYRDADTQYF.

The gene calls are TRBV4-2 and TRBJ2-3, with 8 bases aligning to TRBD2. The CDR3 consists of 18 residues. The germline gives CDR1 LGHNA, CDR2 YNFKEQ. With V trimmed by 0 bases and J by 0 bases, 8 bases remained unmatched. The CDR3 nucleotides are TGTGCCAGCAGCCAAGATGGAGTAGCGGGACCTAGCACAGATACGCAGTATTTT. Translation gives CASSQDGVAGPSTDTQYF.

This clonotype has a handful of counts. This rearrangement joins TRBV9 to TRBJ2-2, with TRBD1 as a possible D gene (6 bases). Germline V gene data show CDR1 as SGDLS and CDR2 as YYNGEE. The CDR3 loop spans 15 amino acids. V was pared by 5 bases and J by 1 base, with 12 bases between. The CDR3 region has the DNA TGTGCCAGCAGAGGTCAGGGGATGAACACCGGGGAGCTGTTTTTT. It specifies CASRGQGMNTGELFF.

This clonotype was seen a handful of times. The rearrangement joins TRBV6-1 to TRBJ2-1; 9 bases map to TRBD2. Trimming removed 5 bases from V and 5 bases from J; junction bases left unmatched: 10. The CDR3 loop spans 16 amino acids. Looked up from germline, CDR1 is MNHNS and CDR2 is SASEGT. The DNA for the CDR3 is TGTGCCAGCAGTCTCCCAGCTAGCGGGGAAAACAATGAGCAGTTCTTC. Amino acid sequence: CASSLPASGENNEQFF.